The source of this T cell receptor (beta chain) is a study of read filtering for tumor transcriptome and immune sequencing. Study background: Patients were about 18 male and approximately 14 female, mean age about 65 years, range about 47 to 85. By R-ISS, stages I, II and III held 8, 16 and 7 patients.

The V end was cut by 1 base, the J end by 7 bases, with 14 bases between. The CDR3 runs 15 residues. Ten or more counts support this clonotype. Antigen unknown. The library was built from 400 to 500 ng RNA with molecular barcoded adaptors for alpha/delta and beta/gamma chains. TCRdb re-analysed the reads in MiXCR, keeping a single row per CDR3 protein. The table shows 42,000 or so distinct CDR3 sequences, with 13% occurring only once. The study's findings and limits: Without single-read clonotypes, shared clonotype proportions correlated more between IR-seq and RNA-seq. Roughly four fifths of IR-seq clonotypes had one read, totaling about 3.5% of reads; RNA-seq: 74.6% and 44.6%.

The sequence was obtained from a donor at least 40 years old with multiple myeloma. Sequenced sample: a population of CD138-negative cells sorted from bone marrow. The chain has TRBV12-3 or TRBV12-4 and TRBJ2-1; no firm D call. CDR3 residues: CASSLVRRLGNEQFF. The CDR3 DNA is TGTGCCAGCAGTTTAGTGAGGCGCTTGGGGAATGAGCAGTTCTTC.